The rows below give T cell receptor beta chains drawn from one sample of a study of blood T cell repertoires in COVID-19. This table comes from immunoSEQ multiplex PCR, and its TCRdb copy is limited to in-frame clones, with some not included. The data hold more than 200,000 clones, with around 87% observed a single time. What was sequenced was peripheral blood. The source of these receptors is a woman between 55 and 75 years old with COVID-19, enrolled during active disease. CDR3s include the opening cysteine and the closing phenylalanine or tryptophan. A D gene is named only where the DNA matches it firmly. Clone size is not always given. Where it is, it says once, few, many or a class for expanded clones.

v_call: TRBV30
cdr3_length: 13
d_call: .
j_call: TRBJ1-1
clone_size: .
cdr3_aa: CAWSVGGDTEAFF

v_call: TRBV5-6
cdr3_length: 15
d_call: TRBD1
j_call: TRBJ2-1
clone_size: .
cdr3_aa: CASSYRDRSYNEQFF

v_call: TRBV5-6
cdr3_length: 16
d_call: TRBD1
j_call: TRBJ2-3
clone_size: .
cdr3_aa: CASSLRGQGSADTQYF

v_call: TRBV30
cdr3_length: 14
d_call: .
j_call: TRBJ1-3
clone_size: .
cdr3_aa: CAWTPGSSGNTIYF

v_call: TRBV3-1/TRBV3-2
cdr3_length: 16
d_call: .
j_call: TRBJ1-4
clone_size: .
cdr3_aa: CASSPDRGGEIEKLFF

v_call: TRBV7-9
cdr3_length: 17
d_call: TRBD1
j_call: TRBJ1-2
clone_size: few
cdr3_aa: CASSYESNWRQGPGYTF

v_call: TRBV27
cdr3_length: 16
d_call: TRBD1
j_call: TRBJ1-2
clone_size: .
cdr3_aa: CASSLSEGAEREGYTF

v_call: TRBV30
cdr3_length: 14
d_call: .
j_call: TRBJ1-1
clone_size: few
cdr3_aa: CASGPRLQNTEAFF

v_call: TRBV5-1
cdr3_length: 15
d_call: .
j_call: TRBJ2-7
clone_size: .
cdr3_aa: CASGVGGGASYEQYF

v_call: TRBV6-5
cdr3_length: 13
d_call: .
j_call: TRBJ1-3
clone_size: .
cdr3_aa: CASGEVARNTIYF

v_call: TRBV19
cdr3_length: 15
d_call: TRBD2
j_call: TRBJ2-5
clone_size: .
cdr3_aa: CATQGSGPFQETQYF